This passage covers 30 T cell receptor beta chains from one sample sequenced in a study of control samples from healthy donors and cancer patients. TCRdb's copy holds only in-frame clones and misses some; the assay was immunoSEQ multiplex PCR. The data show about 40,000 clones, with roughly 92% seen just once and less than 4.5% held by the top ten. The sequencing input was blood. These receptors all come from a woman between 50 and 59 years old in good health.

CDR3 residues: CASSAGPLGEKLFF. CDR3 sequence (DNA): TGTGCCAGCAGCGCGGGCCCCCTTGGGGAAAAACTGTTTTTT. The V and J genes are TRBV9 and TRBJ1-4, with D unclear. The length of the CDR3 is 14 residues. Trimming removed 3 bases from V and 8 bases from J, with 14 bases in between. Germline loops: CDR1 SGDLS, CDR2 YYNGEE.

The chain recombines TRBV9 with TRBJ1-5; D is possibly TRBD1 (6 bases). Trimming shortened V by 4 bases and J by 5 bases, and 16 bases separated the two germline ends. The germline gives CDR1 SGDLS, CDR2 YYNGEE. CDR3 size: 15 residues. The CDR3 coding sequence is TGTGCCAGCAGCAAAGACGGACAGACGGATCAGCCCCAGCATTTT. It yields the protein CASSKDGQTDQPQHF.

This clone was recorded once. This chain connects TRBV7-2 to TRBJ2-1; 9 bases agree with TRBD2. J was trimmed by 9 bases and V by 3 bases; bases with no gene match: 12. CDR1 is SGHTA and CDR2 is FQGNSA in the germline V gene. CDR3 length: 16 amino acids. CDR3 loop: CASSLKTRGGAGEQFF. The CDR3 DNA sequence: TGTGCCAGCAGCTTGAAAACTCGCGGGGGGGCGGGTGAGCAGTTCTTC.

The chain employs TRBV27 and TRBJ1-5; maybe TRBD1 (5 bases). CDR1 is MNHEY, CDR2 SMNVEV, per germline (reference sequence). The CDR3 runs to 14 residues. V dropped 3 bases and J dropped 5 bases, with 11 bases sitting between them. The CDR3 reads CASSFTGRDQPQHF. CDR3 sequence (DNA): TGTGCCAGCAGTTTTACAGGAAGGGATCAGCCCCAGCATTTT.

The V and J genes are TRBV9 and TRBJ2-5; tentatively, D is TRBD1 or TRBD2 (5 bases each). V was clipped by 4 bases and J by 0 bases, with 13 bases between them. This CDR3 is 15 amino acids long. Germline CDR1 and CDR2: SGDLS and YYNGEE. The CDR3 reads CASSPEGPDQETQYF. CDR3 nucleotides: TGTGCCAGCAGCCCCGAGGGACCAGACCAAGAGACCCAGTACTTC. The complete variable domain, with remaining parts taken from reference TRBV9 and TRBJ2-5, reads DSGVTQTPKHLITATGQRVTLRCSPRSGDLSVYWYQQSLDQGLQFLIQYYNGEERAKGNILERFSAQQFPDLHSELNLSSLELGDSALYFCASSPEGPDQETQYFGPGTRLLVL.

The CDR3 here is CASMGQGAYGYTF. Here the CDR3 DNA reads TGTGCCAGTATGGGACAGGGCGCCTATGGCTACACCTTC. The chain has TRBV19 and TRBJ1-2, with TRBD1 matching over 9 bases. In germline, CDR1 is LNHDA, CDR2 SQIVND (reference sequence). The trim removed 7 bases at V and 4 bases at J, leaving 4 bases unmatched. The CDR3 spans 13 residues.

V and J are TRBV5-5 and TRBJ2-7; D might be TRBD1 or TRBD2, each matching 6 bases. With 4 bases removed from V and 6 bases from J, the gap between germline ends came to 17 bases. CDR3 length: 14 residues. Germline V gives CDR1 SGHKS, CDR2 YYEKEE (reference sequence). The CDR3 sequence is CASSRRRGEGEQYF. As DNA, the CDR3 is TGTGCCAGCAGCCGAAGGAGGGGGGAAGGCGAGCAGTACTTC.

The chain has TRBV12-3 or TRBV12-4 and TRBJ2-1, with D hard to call. The CDR3 extends over 13 amino acids. V was clipped by 5 bases and J by 8 bases, with 13 bases between them. CDR3 residues: CASSRVLSHEQFF. CDR3 nucleotide sequence: TGTGCCAGCAGTCGGGTCCTATCCCATGAGCAGTTCTTC.

Concerning this clone itself: A much more abundant neighbour one base away suggests this may be a read error. The sample contains more than one DNA sequence encoding this CDR3. V is TRBV15 and J is TRBJ2-5; TRBD2 aligns across 8 bases. With V trimmed by 5 bases and J by 4 bases, 9 bases remained unmatched. The germline V gene encodes CDR1 LNHNV and CDR2 YYDKDF (reference sequence). The CDR3 consists of 15 residues. CDR3 in DNA: TGTGCCACCAGCGGAACAACCGGGGGGGGAGAGACCCAGTACTTC. This sequence encodes CATSGTTGGGETQYF.

The chain uses TRBV29-1 and TRBJ1-4; 7 bases fit TRBD1. Germline V lookup: CDR1 SQVTM, CDR2 ANQGSEA. With V trimmed by 7 bases and J by 4 bases, 9 bases remained unmatched. CDR3 length equals 14 residues. CDR3 nucleotide sequence: TGCAGCGCCCAGACCGGGACAGTTAATGAAAAACTGTTTTTT. It specifies CSAQTGTVNEKLFF. Full variable domain (remainder filled in from reference TRBV29-1 and TRBJ1-4): SAVISQKPSRDICQRGTSLTIQCQVDSQVTMMFWYRQQPGQSLTLIATANQGSEATYESGFVIDKFPISRPNLTFSTLTVSNMSPEDSSIYLCSAQTGTVNEKLFFGSGTQLSVL.

V usage is TRBV28 and J usage is TRBJ2-7; no definite D call. Trimming stripped 5 bases from V and 3 bases from J, with 5 bases between. CDR3 length equals 11 residues. The germline CDR1 and CDR2 sequences are MDHEN and SYDVKM. CDR3 nucleotides: TGTGCCAGCAGTCTTTACTACGAGCAGTACTTC. It encodes CASSLYYEQYF.

The chain links TRBV11-3 to TRBJ2-1; 7 bases line up with TRBD2. The CDR3 is made up of 13 amino acids. The germline CDR1 and CDR2 sequences are SGHNT and YENEEA. Trimming cost V 5 bases and J 2 bases; bases outside gene matches: 0. The CDR3 reads CASSGGAYNEQFF. In DNA, the CDR3 is TGTGCCAGCAGCGGGGGGGCCTACAATGAGCAGTTCTTC.

This clone was seen a few times. The V gene is TRBV7-2, the J gene TRBJ2-1; 10 bases align to TRBD1. CDR3 length: 15 amino acids. The V gene end was trimmed by 1 base and the J gene end by 15 bases; junction bases not matched to a gene: 12. CDR1 is SGHTA, CDR2 FQGNSA, per germline. The CDR3 DNA is TGTGCCAGCAGCTTAGATAGGGACAGGGGATCCCCGTGGTTCTTC. This codes for CASSLDRDRGSPWFF.

There are a few counts of this clone. The chain employs TRBV7-2 and TRBJ1-2, with 7 bases that match TRBD1. V lost 4 bases, J lost 4 bases, and 12 bases stayed unmatched. Germline V CDR1 and CDR2: SGHTA, FQGNSA. The CDR3 extends over 16 amino acids. CDR3 coding DNA: TGTGCCAGCAGCTCAATCGACAGGGTCTACCGCTATGGCTACACCTTC. As protein: CASSSIDRVYRYGYTF.

The chain links TRBV6-2 or TRBV6-3 to TRBJ1-5; 8 bases line up with TRBD1. V lost 5 bases to trimming and J lost 7 bases; unmatched junction nucleotides: 4. Germline V gene data show CDR1 as MNHEY and CDR2 as SVGEGT. The CDR3 spans 13 residues. CDR3 coding DNA: TGTGCCAGCAGTCCCGGACAGGGACAGCCCCAGCATTTT. The encoded protein is CASSPGQGQPQHF.

In nucleotides, the CDR3 is TGTGCCAGTAGCCGGGTGACAGGGGTCAGGAATGGGGAGACCCAGTACTTC. Its translation is CASSRVTGVRNGETQYF. The rearrangement links TRBV19 to TRBJ2-5; the match to TRBD1 covers 8 bases. The germline V gene encodes CDR1 LNHDA and CDR2 SQIVND (reference sequence). CDR3 length equals 17 residues. The junction had 17 bases not matched to a gene; V was cut back by 6 bases and J by 5 bases.

The rearrangement links TRBV4-2 to TRBJ2-7, with 8 bases aligning to TRBD2. CDR1 and CDR2 (germline): LGHNA, YNFKEQ. V gave up 0 bases and J gave up 3 bases; unmatched junction bases: 7. The CDR3 length is 16 residues. CDR3 sequence: CASSQDYREGHYEQYF. The CDR3 coding sequence is TGTGCCAGCAGCCAAGATTACCGGGAGGGCCACTACGAGCAGTACTTC.

The gene calls are TRBV2 and TRBJ1-1, with TRBD1 matching 7 bases. The CDR3 spans 11 residues. Looked up from germline, CDR1 is SNHLY and CDR2 is FYNNEI. J gave up 4 bases and V 8 bases, and 1 base lay outside the gene matches. CDR3 DNA sequence: TGTGCCAGCGGGACAGCCACTGAAGCTTTCTTT. This gives the protein CASGTATEAFF.

V and J are TRBV7-9 and TRBJ2-1; 7 positions agree with TRBD1. This CDR3 has 13 residues. Germline lookup yields CDR1 SEHNR and CDR2 FQNEAQ (reference sequence). The ends lost 5 bases at V and 5 bases at J; junction bases unmatched: 3. The CDR3 loop reads CASSVGQDNEQFF. CDR3 bases: TGTGCCAGCAGCGTAGGACAGGACAATGAGCAGTTCTTC.

This clone was seen a few times. The chain links TRBV19 to TRBJ1-3; D might be TRBD1 (5 bases). Trimming took 6 bases from V and 5 from J, leaving 11 bases between them. Germline loops: CDR1 LNHDA, CDR2 SQIVND (reference sequence). This CDR3 region has 13 residues. CDR3 protein: CASRDSSRNTIYF. DNA of the CDR3: TGTGCCAGTAGAGACAGTTCAAGAAACACCATATATTTT.

The V and J genes are TRBV6-2 or TRBV6-3 and TRBJ2-1; no firm D call. Germline V gives CDR1 MNHEY, CDR2 SVGEGT. CDR3 length: 16 amino acids. The V gene lost 5 bases and the J gene lost 3 bases, with 17 bases spanning the gap. CDR3: CASSGQPGVNYNEQFF. As DNA, the CDR3 is TGTGCCAGCAGTGGGCAGCCAGGCGTTAACTACAATGAGCAGTTCTTC.

The genes are TRBV5-1 and TRBJ2-2, with 10 bases matching TRBD2. J lost 4 bases, V lost 0 bases, and 9 bases had no gene match. The CDR3 covers 18 residues. Germline CDR1 and CDR2: SGHRS and YFSETQ. The CDR3 DNA reads as TGCGCCAGCAGCTTGGTGTCTAGCGGGGGCCGGGGCACCGGGGAGCTGTTTTTT. It is translated as CASSLVSSGGRGTGELFF. Full variable domain (missing parts from reference TRBV5-1 and TRBJ2-2): KAGVTQTPRYLIKTRGQQVTLSCSPISGHRSVSWYQQTPGQGLQFLFEYFSETQRNKGNFPGRFSGRQFSNSRSEMNVSTLELGDSALYLCASSLVSSGGRGTGELFFGEGSRLTVL.

V gene TRBV5-1 combines with J gene TRBJ2-5; TRBD2 is a possible D gene (5 bases). V shed 0 bases and J shed 5 bases, with 11 bases lying between them. This CDR3 has 14 residues. The germline V gene has CDR1 SGHRS and CDR2 YFSETQ. CDR3 coding DNA: TGCGCCAGCAGCTTGGTGGCGGGTGCGGAGACCCAGTACTTC. It translates to CASSLVAGAETQYF.

CDR3 amino acids: CASTPMGPYTGELFF. The CDR3 coding sequence is TGTGCCAGCACCCCTATGGGGCCTTACACCGGGGAGCTGTTTTTT. The chain recombines TRBV5-6 with TRBJ2-2; possibly TRBD1 for D (5 bases). This CDR3 comprises 15 residues. Trimming stripped 6 bases from V and 3 bases from J, with 15 bases between. From germline, CDR1 is SGHDT and CDR2 YYEEEE.

Concerning this clone: The same CDR3 is also encoded by other DNA sequences in this sample. This chain joins TRBV15 and TRBJ1-5, with 9 bases lining up with TRBD1. The germline V gene has CDR1 LNHNV and CDR2 YYDKDF (reference sequence). The V segment lost 1 base and the J segment 0 bases; nucleotides outside the gene matches: 13. CDR3 size: 20 residues. Here the CDR3 DNA reads TGTGCCACCAGCAGAGCACTCCGGGACAGGGTAGAGCATAGCAATCAGCCCCAGCATTTT. This codes for CATSRALRDRVEHSNQPQHF.

The chain links TRBV5-4 to TRBJ2-3; no reliable D call. This CDR3 is 18 amino acids long. Germline V CDR1 and CDR2: SGHNT, YYREEE (reference sequence). With 0 bases removed from V and 0 bases from J, the gap between germline ends came to 17 bases. CDR3 protein: CASSLEDSSPTSTDTQYF. CDR3 DNA sequence: TGTGCCAGCAGCTTGGAGGATAGTAGTCCCACTAGCACAGATACGCAGTATTTT. Together with reference TRBV5-4 and TRBJ2-3, the CDR3 gives the full variable domain: ETGVTQSPTHLIKTRGQQVTLRCSSQSGHNTVSWYQQALGQGPQFIFQYYREEENGRGNFPPRFSGLQFPNYSSELNVNALELDDSALYLCASSLEDSSPTSTDTQYFGPGTRLTVL.

This chain links TRBV19 with TRBJ1-2, with a weak D call TRBD1 (5 bases). Looked up from germline, CDR1 is LNHDA and CDR2 is SQIVND (reference sequence). The V end was cut by 10 bases, the J end by 6 bases, with 15 bases between. This CDR3 comprises 12 residues. For the CDR3, the DNA is TGTGCCATTTCGACAGCCCCTAATGGCTACACCTTC. Protein: CAISTAPNGYTF. Drawing the rest from reference TRBV19 and TRBJ1-2, the complete variable domain is DGGITQSPKYLFRKEGQNVTLSCEQNLNHDAMYWYRQDPGQGLRLIYYSQIVNDFQKGDIAEGYSVSREKKESFPLTVTSAQKNPTAFYLCAISTAPNGYTFGSGTRLTVV.

V is TRBV5-5 and J is TRBJ2-7; 10 positions match TRBD1. V lost 1 base, J lost 2 bases, and 9 bases stayed unmatched. The CDR3 totals 17 residues. Germline V gene lookup returns CDR1 SGHKS and CDR2 YYEKEE (reference sequence). The CDR3 DNA reads TGTGCCAGCAGCTTGCAGCTTACGGGACAGGGGACCTACGAGCAGTACTTC. Translated: CASSLQLTGQGTYEQYF.

This sequence joins TRBV18 and TRBJ2-5; D possibly corresponds to TRBD2 (6 bases). V dropped 3 bases and J dropped 5 bases, with 10 bases sitting between them. Germline V lookup: CDR1 KGHSH, CDR2 LQKENI. The CDR3 is 13 amino acids. The CDR3 spells CASSPAGRETQYF. The CDR3 DNA is TGTGCCAGCTCACCCGCGGGAAGGGAGACCCAGTACTTC.

The rearrangement uses TRBV2 and TRBJ2-5; TRBD2 might be the D (6 bases). CDR1 is SNHLY, CDR2 FYNNEI, per germline. V shed 3 bases and J shed 2 bases, with 13 bases lying between them. The CDR3 is made up of 15 amino acids. CDR3 DNA: TGTGCCAGCAGTGACCCGGGACTCCCTCAAGAGACCCAGTACTTC. Translated: CASSDPGLPQETQYF.